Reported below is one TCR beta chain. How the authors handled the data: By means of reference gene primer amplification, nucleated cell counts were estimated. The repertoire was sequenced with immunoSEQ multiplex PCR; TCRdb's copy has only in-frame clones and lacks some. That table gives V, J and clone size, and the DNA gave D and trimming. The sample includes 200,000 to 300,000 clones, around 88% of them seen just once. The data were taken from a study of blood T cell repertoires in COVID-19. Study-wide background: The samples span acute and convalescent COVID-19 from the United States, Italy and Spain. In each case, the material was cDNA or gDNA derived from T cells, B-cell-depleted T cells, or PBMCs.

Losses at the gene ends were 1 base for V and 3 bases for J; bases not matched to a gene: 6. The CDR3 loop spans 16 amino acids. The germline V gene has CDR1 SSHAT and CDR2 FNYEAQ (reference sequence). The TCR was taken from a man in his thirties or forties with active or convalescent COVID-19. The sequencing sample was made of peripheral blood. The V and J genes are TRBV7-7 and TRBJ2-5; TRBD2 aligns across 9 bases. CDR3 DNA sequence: TGTGCCAGCAGCTTAGGGGTAGCGGGGGAGAAAGAGACCCAGTACTTC. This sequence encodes CASSLGVAGEKETQYF.